This T cell receptor beta chain was observed in a study of memory CD4+ T cells and cytomegalovirus serostatus. Across the study: This sample comes from healthy Belgian adults, 8 to 10 CMV seropositive, some 22 seronegative. Whole-study results and caveats: Repertoires predicted CMV serostatus with median bootstrapped AUC of about 0.96. Suggested: most of the CMV-linked TCR signature lies in CD4+ memory cells.

Single viable CD3+CD4+CD8-CD45RO+ cells were sorted as the memory CD4+ T cells. Only in-frame clones appear in the TCRdb table, and some are missing; sequencing was by immunoSEQ multiplex PCR. The sample has about 62,000 clones; about 70% are singletons. Comments on this clone: Its specificity is unknown.

This CDR3 has 16 amino acids. The sequencing sample was made of memory CD4+ T cells from blood. The clonotype originates from an adult in good health and CMV-seropositive. The rearrangement joins TRBV21-1 to TRBJ2-7; the D call of TRBD1 is as the table states it, not checked on the DNA. TRBV21-1 is annotated as a pseudogene. CDR3 nucleotide sequence: TGTGCCAGCAGCAAACCCTTCAGGAGACAGGGCCACGAGCAGTACTTC. Protein sequence: CASSKPFRRQGHEQYF.